The 25 T cell receptor beta chains in this list originate from one sample, sequenced in a study of blood T cell repertoires in COVID-19. The repertoire was sequenced with immunoSEQ multiplex PCR; TCRdb's copy has only in-frame clones and lacks some. Here the sample spans approximately 37,000 clones, roughly 89% being singletons. Specimen: peripheral blood. All receptors derive from a man aged 45-60 years with active COVID-19.

This chain joins TRBV9 and TRBJ2-1, with D tentatively TRBD2 (6 bases). Germline V gene data show CDR1 as SGDLS and CDR2 as YYNGEE. Trimming shortened V by 4 bases and J by 4 bases, and 12 bases separated the two germline ends. The CDR3 length is 14 residues. The CDR3 reads CASSWGLSYNEQFF. The CDR3 bases are TGTGCCAGCAGCTGGGGACTTTCATACAATGAGCAGTTCTTC. The whole variable domain, filled in from reference TRBV9 and TRBJ2-1, reads DSGVTQTPKHLITATGQRVTLRCSPRSGDLSVYWYQQSLDQGLQFLIQYYNGEERAKGNILERFSAQQFPDLHSELNLSSLELGDSALYFCASSWGLSYNEQFFGPGTRLTVL.

The genes are TRBV20-1 and TRBJ2-7; 12 nucleotides agree with TRBD1. This CDR3 region has 15 residues. Looked up from germline, CDR1 is DFQATT and CDR2 is SNEGSKA (reference sequence). V lost 3 bases, J lost 8 bases, and 11 bases stayed unmatched. CDR3 sequence (DNA): TGCAGTGCTAGTGATTCCGGGACAGGGGGCGATAAGCAGTACTTC. It translates to CSASDSGTGGDKQYF.

The chain couples TRBV7-9 to TRBJ2-7; 9 bases align to TRBD1. CDR3 length: 13 residues. V trimming: 1 base; J trimming: 8 bases; junction bases outside the gene matches: 3. Germline V gene sequence: CDR1 SEHNR, CDR2 FQNEAQ (reference sequence). DNA for the CDR3: TGTGCCAGCAGCTTAGGCGGACAGGGGAAGCAGTACTTC. Its protein is CASSLGGQGKQYF.

The chain carries TRBV5-1 and TRBJ1-1, with D hard to call. The V and J ends lost 4 bases and 0 bases respectively, with 16 bases between them. Germline V CDR1 and CDR2: SGHRS, YFSETQ. The CDR3 has 16 amino acids. The CDR3 sequence: CASSQTSGVLNTEAFF. The CDR3 nucleotides are TGCGCCAGCAGCCAGACTTCGGGTGTTCTGAACACTGAAGCTTTCTTT.

V gene TRBV7-2 combines with J gene TRBJ2-1; the match to TRBD2 covers 12 bases. The CDR3 totals 15 residues. CDR1 and CDR2 from the germline V gene are SGHTA and FQGNSA. V lost 5 bases and J lost 3; bases outside the gene matches: 2. The CDR3 DNA is TGTGCCAGCAGCCCGGGACTAGCGGGCTACAATGAGCAGTTCTTC. This codes for CASSPGLAGYNEQFF. The entire variable domain, with the rest obtained from reference TRBV7-2 and TRBJ2-1, is as follows: GAGVSQSPSNKVTEKGKDVELRCDPISGHTALYWYRQSLGQGLEFLIYFQGNSAPDKSGLPSDRFSAERTGGSVSTLTIQRTQQEDSAVYLCASSPGLAGYNEQFFGPGTRLTVL.

The chain employs TRBV3-1 (or the pseudogene TRBV3-2) and TRBJ2-1; 7 nucleotides agree with TRBD2. Unmatched junction bases numbered 13, after V lost 3 bases and J lost 2 bases. From germline, CDR1 is LGHDT and CDR2 YNNKEL (reference sequence). The CDR3 consists of 18 residues. DNA for the CDR3: TGTGCCAGCAGCCAGGGAAGAGTGGGGGAGGGCCCCTACAATGAGCAGTTCTTC. This gives the protein CASSQGRVGEGPYNEQFF.

This chain connects TRBV19 to TRBJ2-3; TRBD2 matches at 7 bases. CDR3 length: 15 residues. CDR1 and CDR2 (germline): LNHDA, SQIVND (reference sequence). Trimming took 5 bases from V and 0 from J; bases not matched to a gene: 5. The CDR3 loop reads CASSSLGGSTDTQYF. The CDR3 nucleotides are TGTGCCAGTAGTTCCTTGGGGGGGAGCACAGATACGCAGTATTTT.

This sequence joins TRBV3-1 (or the pseudogene TRBV3-2) and TRBJ2-7, with 12 bases matching TRBD2. The CDR3 is 12 residues long. With 1 base clipped from V and 11 bases from J, the junction kept 0 bases outside the gene matches. Germline loops: CDR1 LGHDT, CDR2 YNNKEL (reference sequence). The CDR3 DNA sequence: TGTGCCAGCAGCCAAGGACTAGCGGGAGAGTACTTC. It specifies CASSQGLAGEYF.

This clone was observed a handful of times. The chain has TRBV18 and TRBJ2-2; tentative D call: TRBD1 (5 bases). From germline, CDR1 is KGHSH and CDR2 LQKENI. V lost 2 bases, J lost 1 base, and 11 bases lay in between. The CDR3 runs to 16 residues. CDR3 sequence: CASSPYQGVNTGELFF. The CDR3 region has the DNA TGTGCCAGCTCACCATACCAGGGCGTGAACACCGGGGAGCTGTTTTTT.

The rearrangement joins TRBV11-3 to TRBJ2-1, with 11 bases fitting TRBD1. Germline CDR1 is SGHNT and CDR2 is YENEEA. This CDR3 has 14 amino acids. V was pared by 6 bases and J by 8 bases, with 6 bases of the junction left unmatched. The CDR3 here is CASSGQGAWDEQFF. CDR3 nucleotide sequence: TGTGCCAGCAGTGGACAGGGGGCGTGGGATGAGCAGTTCTTC.

This clone was counted only a few times. J is TRBJ2-2 and V is TRBV5-1; TRBD2 matches 7 bases. Losses at the gene ends were 2 bases for V and 3 bases for J; bases not matched to a gene: 7. The CDR3 spans 16 residues. The germline V gene has CDR1 SGHRS and CDR2 YFSETQ. CDR3 in DNA: TGCGCCAGCAGCTTCTTGGCGGGAGTAGACACCGGGGAGCTGTTTTTT. Translation gives CASSFLAGVDTGELFF.

This rearrangement joins TRBV12-3 or TRBV12-4 to TRBJ1-5; the D gene is possibly TRBD1 (6 bases). The V gene lost 5 bases and the J gene lost 3 bases, with 8 bases spanning the gap. CDR3 length equals 13 residues. The CDR3 sequence: CASSRQVNQPQHF. The CDR3 DNA is TGTGCCAGCAGTAGACAGGTCAATCAGCCCCAGCATTTT.

The CDR3 sequence: CASSIIWDIRNHEQYF. CDR3 bases: TGTGCCAGTAGTATCATTTGGGACATCAGGAACCACGAGCAGTACTTC. The gene calls are TRBV19 and TRBJ2-7, with D possibly being TRBD1 (6 bases). The CDR3 is 16 amino acids. V lost 3 bases, J lost 5 bases, and 20 bases lay in between. Germline lookup yields CDR1 LNHDA and CDR2 SQIVND (reference sequence).

This clone has just one count. The genes are TRBV5-1 and TRBJ2-7; 8 nucleotides agree with TRBD1. Germline V gene sequence: CDR1 SGHRS, CDR2 YFSETQ. The J segment lost 6 bases and the V segment lost 0 bases, leaving 5 bases of the junction unmatched. The CDR3 spans 14 residues. The CDR3 protein is CASSLGRGLGEQYF. The DNA for the CDR3 is TGCGCCAGCAGCTTGGGCAGGGGGCTCGGCGAGCAGTACTTC.

This clone showed up just once. V usage is TRBV2 and J usage is TRBJ1-1; 11 bases are shared with TRBD1. The trim removed 11 bases at V and 4 bases at J, leaving 6 bases unmatched. The germline gives CDR1 SNHLY, CDR2 FYNNEI. This CDR3 is built from 13 residues. Here the CDR3 DNA reads TGTGCCGAGCAGGGACAGGGGGGCACTGAAGCTTTCTTT. Translated, it gives CAEQGQGGTEAFF.

CDR3 sequence reads: CASSPTVGHREQYF. The DNA of the CDR3 is TGTGCCAGTAGTCCAACAGTAGGACATCGCGAGCAGTACTTC. The gene calls are TRBV19 and TRBJ2-7; D is perhaps TRBD1 (5 bases). Trimming cost V 5 bases and J 6 bases, with 17 bases left between them. The germline gives CDR1 LNHDA, CDR2 SQIVND (reference sequence). This CDR3 has 14 residues.

This chain joins TRBV7-8 and TRBJ1-1; a possible D gene is TRBD1 (5 bases). The CDR3 sequence is 17 residues long. Between the trimmed V and J ends, which lost 2 bases and 3 bases, there was a span of 19 bases. The germline V gene has CDR1 SGHVS and CDR2 FQNEAQ. CDR3 DNA: TGTGCCAGCAGCTTAAGGTCGGACACGGGTGGATACACTGAAGCTTTCTTT. Protein sequence: CASSLRSDTGGYTEAFF.

This rearrangement joins TRBV18 to TRBJ1-1; 9 bases agree with TRBD1. The CDR3 contains 15 residues. Unmatched junction bases numbered 5, after V lost 6 bases and J lost 0 bases. The germline CDR1 and CDR2 sequences are KGHSH and LQKENI. CDR3 DNA sequence: TGTGCCAGCTCCCCAGACAGGGGGATGAACACTGAAGCTTTCTTT. Translated: CASSPDRGMNTEAFF.

This clone was seen only a few times. The CDR3 loop is CASRKREAPYDQYF. The DNA for the CDR3 is TGTGCCAGCAGGAAGCGGGAGGCCCCTTACGATCAGTATTTT. The chain employs TRBV27 and TRBJ2-3, with 9 nucleotides matching TRBD2. V trimming: 6 bases; J trimming: 12 bases; junction bases outside the gene matches: 13. Germline CDR1 MNHEY, CDR2 SMNVEV (reference sequence). This CDR3 region has 14 residues.

This clone was counted once. The rearrangement links TRBV5-1 to TRBJ2-1, with 9 nucleotides matching TRBD1. Germline CDR1 and CDR2: SGHRS and YFSETQ. The V gene end was trimmed by 6 bases and the J gene end by 0 bases; junction bases not matched to a gene: 10. CDR3 length equals 17 residues. The CDR3 sequence is CASNPARTGDSYNEQFF. The CDR3 nucleotides are TGCGCCAGCAACCCTGCCAGGACAGGGGACTCCTACAATGAGCAGTTCTTC.

V usage is TRBV29-1 and J usage is TRBJ2-1, with TRBD2 matching 11 bases. CDR1 is SQVTM, CDR2 ANQGSEA, per germline. This CDR3 comprises 15 residues. The chain's CDR3 is CRGVRGLAVYNEQFF. CDR3 nucleotide sequence: TGCAGAGGCGTTAGGGGACTAGCGGTTTACAATGAGCAGTTCTTC.

The genes are TRBV11-3 and TRBJ2-1, with 8 bases aligning to TRBD1. Germline V gene sequence: CDR1 SGHNT, CDR2 YENEEA. This CDR3 contains 15 residues. With 0 bases clipped from V and 7 bases from J, the junction kept 5 bases outside the gene matches. The CDR3 nucleotides read TGTGCCAGCAGCTTAGAGCAGGGGGCTAGGAATGAGCAGTTCTTC. It yields the protein CASSLEQGARNEQFF. Using reference TRBV11-3 and TRBJ2-1 for the parts outside the CDR3, the full variable domain is EAGVVQSPRYKIIEKKQPVAFWCNPISGHNTLYWYLQNLGQGPELLIRYENEEAVDDSQLPKDRFSAERLKGVDSTLKIQPAELGDSAVYLCASSLEQGARNEQFFGPGTRLTVL.

The chain joins TRBV28 to TRBJ2-7; the match to TRBD2 covers 11 bases. Germline V CDR1 and CDR2: MDHEN, SYDVKM. CDR3 length: 13 amino acids. The trim removed 5 bases at V and 5 bases at J, leaving 2 bases unmatched. The CDR3 DNA reads as TGTGCCAGCAGTGGACTAGCGGGCGACGAGCAGTACTTC. Amino acids: CASSGLAGDEQYF.

This chain links TRBV5-1 with TRBJ2-5, with 9 bases lining up with TRBD1. Germline lookup yields CDR1 SGHRS and CDR2 YFSETQ. V lost 4 bases and J lost 4; bases outside the gene matches: 8. This CDR3 spans 15 amino acids. CDR3 in amino acids: CASSDSGTGIETQYF. CDR3 sequence (DNA): TGCGCCAGCAGCGATTCCGGGACAGGGATAGAGACCCAGTACTTC.

J is TRBJ1-1 and V is TRBV30, with 7 bases matching TRBD1. After removal of 5 bases from V and 0 bases from J, the junction contained 3 bases not matched to a gene. The CDR3 consists of 13 residues. Germline assignment: CDR1 GTSNPN and CDR2 SVGIG (reference sequence). The CDR3 sequence: CAWDRVMNTEAFF. Here the CDR3 DNA reads TGTGCCTGGGACAGGGTTATGAACACTGAAGCTTTCTTT.